This passage covers 10 T cell receptor beta chains from one sample sequenced in a study of blood T cells in healthy people across ages. The second PCR ran about 6 to 12 cycles with a sample-barcoded 5' primer and J-beta primers. TCRdb re-called the 5' RACE reads through MiXCR, storing one row per CDR3 protein. The table has about 1 million distinct CDR3 sequences, 35% to 55% seen once. The sequenced sample consisted of blood. The receptors shown here come from a woman in her fifties or sixties in good health.

This clonotype has just a few counts. The rearrangement uses TRBV7-9 and TRBJ2-3; perhaps TRBD2 as D (6 bases). Trimming pared 9 bases from V and 6 bases from J, leaving 10 bases between. The V gene's germline CDR1 is SEHNR and CDR2 FQNEAQ (reference sequence). CDR3 length equals 11 residues. The DNA of the CDR3 is TGTGCCAGTCTTGGGAGGGATACGCAGTATTTT. It is translated as CASLGRDTQYF.

This clonotype has a handful of counts. The chain combines TRBV5-1 with TRBJ2-7; 9 bases agree with TRBD1. Germline values: CDR1 SGHRS, CDR2 YFSETQ. The CDR3 spans 16 residues. J lost 5 bases, V lost 1 base, and 10 bases had no gene match. The CDR3 is CASSLWTGQGFNEQYF. CDR3 DNA sequence: TGCGCCAGCAGCTTGTGGACCGGACAGGGGTTCAACGAGCAGTACTTC.

The chain uses TRBV6-5 and TRBJ2-1, with 10 bases fitting TRBD1. The germline V gene has CDR1 MNHEY and CDR2 SVGAGI. Trimming cost V 6 bases and J 6 bases; bases outside gene matches: 8. The CDR3 sequence is 15 residues long. The chain's CDR3 is CASRRDRGALNEQFF. The DNA for the CDR3 is TGTGCCAGCAGGCGGGACAGGGGAGCCCTCAATGAGCAGTTCTTC.

J is TRBJ1-6 and V is TRBV27; D call uncertain. Trimming cost V 2 bases and J 3 bases, with 8 bases left between them. This CDR3 has 15 amino acids. Germline V CDR1 and CDR2: MNHEY, SMNVEV (reference sequence). In nucleotides, the CDR3 is TGTGCCAGCAGTTTAGCGCGAAACTATAATTCACCCCTCCACTTT. Protein: CASSLARNYNSPLHF.

This clonotype has ten or more counts. CDR3 sequence reads: CASSQVPASTDTQYF. CDR3 bases: TGCGCCAGCAGCCAAGTCCCTGCCAGCACAGATACGCAGTATTTT. The V and J genes are TRBV4-1 and TRBJ2-3; unclear D gene. CDR3 length: 15 residues. V shed 1 base and J shed 0 bases, with 8 bases lying between them. The germline V gene encodes CDR1 MGHRA and CDR2 YSYEKL.

The chain recombines TRBV2 with TRBJ2-3; the D is unclear. CDR3 length: 16 amino acids. Trimming pared 4 bases from V and 3 bases from J, leaving 17 bases between. CDR1 and CDR2 (germline): SNHLY, FYNNEI. The CDR3 protein is CASSVGLAGLTDTQYF. The CDR3 DNA follows: TGTGCCAGCAGTGTCGGGCTGGCAGGTTTAACAGATACGCAGTATTTT.

The rearrangement links TRBV6-1 to TRBJ2-4; 7 bases are a match to TRBD1. With the DNA end fitting TRBJ2-5 better, the J assignment may be wrong. The CDR3 contains 15 residues. The germline gives CDR1 MNHNS, CDR2 SASEGT. Here the CDR3 DNA reads TGTGCCAGCAGTGAAGGACAGGGAAGAGAAGAGACCCAGTACTTC. Translation: CASSEGQGREETQYF.

Here the CDR3 DNA reads TGTGCCACCAGAGAGCACAGGAACTACGAGCAGTACTTC. This codes for CATREHRNYEQYF. The gene calls are TRBV15 and TRBJ2-7; D perhaps matches TRBD1 (5 bases). V was cut by 6 bases and J by 3 bases, with 12 bases left in between. CDR1 is LNHNV and CDR2 is YYDKDF in the germline V gene (reference sequence). The CDR3 is 13 amino acids.

This clonotype was observed a few times. This chain links TRBV6-1 with TRBJ2-2; 8 bases agree with TRBD2. There are 14 residues in the CDR3. V dropped 7 bases and J dropped 3; count of bases not matched to a gene: 4. From germline, CDR1 is MNHNS and CDR2 SASEGT. CDR3 DNA: TGTGCCAGCACCCGGGAGGGGGACACCGGGGAGCTGTTTTTT. It yields the protein CASTREGDTGELFF.

The chain links TRBV6-5 to TRBJ2-1; TRBD1 is a possible D gene (5 bases). V was cut by 5 bases and J by 3 bases, with 11 bases left in between. The CDR3 loop spans 14 amino acids. From germline, CDR1 is MNHEY and CDR2 SVGAGI. The CDR3 nucleotides read TGTGCCAGCAGTCCATCCGACAGCTACAATGAGCAGTTCTTC. Translation gives CASSPSDSYNEQFF.